Sequencing of this T cell receptor (beta chain) was carried out in a study of follicular helper T cells after annual influenza vaccination. About the research overall: For some subjects, blood spans the 2013-2014, 2014-2015 and 2015-2016 annual vaccinations.

Data came from immunoSEQ multiplex PCR; TCRdb stores just in-frame clones and leaves some out. The sample holds nearly 15,000 clones; around 84% are singletons and the top ten take approximately 1.2%. General study results and limits: Recurrent ICOS+CD38+ cTfh clonotypes included tetramer and AIM influenza-specific ones. Rare clonotypes were missed; only about 9-22% of cells gave TCRB. Day 7 ICOS+CD38+ clones were most often found later in ICOS-CD38- cTfh cells.

Time point given: 2014-2015 season, 7 days after vaccination. Germline V gives CDR1 LNHNV, CDR2 YYDKDF (reference sequence). V shed 0 bases and J shed 7 bases, with 13 bases lying between them. The CDR3 is 15 residues long. Note on this clone: Its antigen is as yet unknown.

Sequencing used CXCR5+ CD38- circulating T follicular helper cells from blood, obtained 7 days after influenza vaccination. Subset: circulating Tfh, non-naive CD4+CXCR5+PD-1+ (ICOS+CD38+ or ICOS-CD38-). This TCR derives from an adult who received the influenza vaccine. V and J are TRBV15 and TRBJ2-1, with TRBD1 as a possible D gene (7 bases). The CDR3 protein is CATSRDQQGRNEQFF. For the CDR3, the DNA is TGTGCCACCAGCAGAGATCAACAGGGGAGGAATGAGCAGTTCTTC.